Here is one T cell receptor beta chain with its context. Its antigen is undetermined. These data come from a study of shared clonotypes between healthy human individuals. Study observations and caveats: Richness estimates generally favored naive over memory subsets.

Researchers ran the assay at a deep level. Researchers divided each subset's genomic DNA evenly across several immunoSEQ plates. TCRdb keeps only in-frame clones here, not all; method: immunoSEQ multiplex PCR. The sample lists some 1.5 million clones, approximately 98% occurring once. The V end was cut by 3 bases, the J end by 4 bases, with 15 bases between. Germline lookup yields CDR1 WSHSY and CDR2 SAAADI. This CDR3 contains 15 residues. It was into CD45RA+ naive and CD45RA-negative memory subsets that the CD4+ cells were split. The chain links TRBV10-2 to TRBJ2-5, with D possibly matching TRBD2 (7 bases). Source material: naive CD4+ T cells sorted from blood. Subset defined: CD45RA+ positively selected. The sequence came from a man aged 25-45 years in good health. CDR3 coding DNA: TGCGCCAGCAGTGAAGGGGGGGAAGCTGGAGAGACCCAGTACTTC. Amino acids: CASSEGGEAGETQYF.